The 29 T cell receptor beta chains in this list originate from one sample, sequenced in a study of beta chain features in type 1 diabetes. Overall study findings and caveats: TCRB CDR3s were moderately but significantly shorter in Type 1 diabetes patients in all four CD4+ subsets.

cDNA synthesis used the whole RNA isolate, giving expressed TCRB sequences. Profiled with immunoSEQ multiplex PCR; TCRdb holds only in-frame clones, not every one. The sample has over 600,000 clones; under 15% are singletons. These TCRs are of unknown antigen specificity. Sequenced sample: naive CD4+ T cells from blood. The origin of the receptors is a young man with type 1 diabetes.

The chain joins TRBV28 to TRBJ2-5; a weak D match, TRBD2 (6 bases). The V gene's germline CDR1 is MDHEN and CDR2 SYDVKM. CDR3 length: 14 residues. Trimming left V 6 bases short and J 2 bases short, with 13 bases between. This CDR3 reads CASRYGGLQETQYF. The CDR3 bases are TGTGCCAGCAGATACGGGGGACTGCAAGAGACCCAGTACTTC.

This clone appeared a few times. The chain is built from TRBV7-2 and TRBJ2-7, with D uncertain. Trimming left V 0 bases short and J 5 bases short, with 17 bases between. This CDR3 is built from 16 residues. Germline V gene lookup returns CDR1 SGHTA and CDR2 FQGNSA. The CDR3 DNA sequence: TGTGCCAGCAGCTTAGCGAGGTCGGGCACCACCAACGAGCAGTACTTC. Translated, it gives CASSLARSGTTNEQYF.

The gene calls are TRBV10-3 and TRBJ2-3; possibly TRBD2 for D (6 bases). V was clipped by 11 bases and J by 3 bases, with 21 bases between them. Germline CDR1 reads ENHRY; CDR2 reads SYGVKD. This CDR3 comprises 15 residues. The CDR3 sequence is CASRWGDFKTDTQYF. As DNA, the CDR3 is TGTGCCTCGCGGTGGGGGGACTTTAAAACAGATACGCAGTATTTT.

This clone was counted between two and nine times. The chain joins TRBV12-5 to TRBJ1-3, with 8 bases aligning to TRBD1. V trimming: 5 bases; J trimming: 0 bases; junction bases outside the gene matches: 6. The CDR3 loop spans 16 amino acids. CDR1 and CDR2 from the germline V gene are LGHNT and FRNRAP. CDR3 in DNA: TGTGCTAGTGGTCCCGGGGACAGGTACTCTGGAAACACCATATATTTT. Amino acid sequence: CASGPGDRYSGNTIYF.

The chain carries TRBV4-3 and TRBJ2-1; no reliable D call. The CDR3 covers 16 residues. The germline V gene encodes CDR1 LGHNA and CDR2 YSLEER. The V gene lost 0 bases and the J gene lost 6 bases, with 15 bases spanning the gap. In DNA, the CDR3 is TGCGCCAGCAGCCAAGACGGGCAGGCCTGGGGCAATGAGCAGTTCTTC. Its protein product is CASSQDGQAWGNEQFF.

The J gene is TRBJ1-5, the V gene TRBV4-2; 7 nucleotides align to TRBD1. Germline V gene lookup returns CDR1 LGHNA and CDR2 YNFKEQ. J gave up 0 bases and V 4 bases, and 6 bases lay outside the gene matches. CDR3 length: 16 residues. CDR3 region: CASSRGTEYSNQPQHF. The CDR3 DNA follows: TGTGCCAGCAGCCGCGGGACAGAATATAGCAATCAGCCCCAGCATTTT.

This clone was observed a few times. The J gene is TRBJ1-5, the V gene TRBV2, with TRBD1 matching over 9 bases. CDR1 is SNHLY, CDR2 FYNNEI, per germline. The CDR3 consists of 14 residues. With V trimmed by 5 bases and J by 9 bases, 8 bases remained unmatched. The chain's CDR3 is CASSFGQGMTPQHF. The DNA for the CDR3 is TGTGCCAGCAGTTTTGGACAGGGGATGACGCCCCAGCATTTT.

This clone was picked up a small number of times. CDR3 bases: TGCAGCGGACCGGGGACCGGGGAGCTGTTTTTT. Its protein product is CSGPGTGELFF. The gene calls are TRBV29-1 and TRBJ2-2, with D possibly matching TRBD2 (5 bases). From germline, CDR1 is SQVTM and CDR2 ANQGSEA. The CDR3 is 11 residues long. V lost 7 bases and J 5 bases, leaving 8 bases between the germline ends.

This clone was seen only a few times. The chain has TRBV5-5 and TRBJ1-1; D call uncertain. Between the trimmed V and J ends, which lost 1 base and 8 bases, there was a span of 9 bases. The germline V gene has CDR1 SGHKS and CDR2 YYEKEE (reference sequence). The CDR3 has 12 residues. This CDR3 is CASSLSAYEAFF. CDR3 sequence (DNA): TGTGCCAGCAGCTTGTCGGCTTACGAAGCTTTCTTT.

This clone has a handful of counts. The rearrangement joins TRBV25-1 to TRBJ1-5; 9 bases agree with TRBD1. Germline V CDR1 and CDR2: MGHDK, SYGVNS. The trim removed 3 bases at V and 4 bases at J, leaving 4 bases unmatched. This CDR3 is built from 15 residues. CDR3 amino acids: CASSDRGQGNQPQHF. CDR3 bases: TGTGCCAGCAGTGATCGTGGACAGGGGAATCAGCCCCAGCATTTT.

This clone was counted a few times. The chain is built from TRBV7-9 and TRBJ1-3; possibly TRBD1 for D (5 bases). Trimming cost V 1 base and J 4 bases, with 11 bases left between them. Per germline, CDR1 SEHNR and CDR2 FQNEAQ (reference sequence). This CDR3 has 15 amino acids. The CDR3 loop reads CASSLEGSVGNTIYF. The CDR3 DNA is TGTGCCAGCAGCTTAGAGGGGAGTGTCGGAAACACCATATATTTT.

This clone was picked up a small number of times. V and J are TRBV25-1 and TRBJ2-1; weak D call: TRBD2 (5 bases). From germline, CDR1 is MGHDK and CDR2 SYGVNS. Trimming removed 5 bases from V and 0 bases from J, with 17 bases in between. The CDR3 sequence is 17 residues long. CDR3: CASSSPGRSSSYNEQFF. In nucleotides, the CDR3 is TGTGCCAGCAGTTCCCCGGGAAGATCGAGCTCCTACAATGAGCAGTTCTTC. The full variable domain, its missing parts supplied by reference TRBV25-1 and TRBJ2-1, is EADIYQTPRYLVIGTGKKITLECSQTMGHDKMYWYQQDPGMELHLIHYSYGVNSTEKGDLSSESTVSRIRTEHFPLTLESARPSHTSQYLCASSSPGRSSSYNEQFFGPGTRLTVL.

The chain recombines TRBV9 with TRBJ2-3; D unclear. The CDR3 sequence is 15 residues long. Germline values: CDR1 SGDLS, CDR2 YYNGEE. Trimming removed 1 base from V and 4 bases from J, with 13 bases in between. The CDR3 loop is CASSVNGNMPDTQYF. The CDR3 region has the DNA TGTGCCAGCAGCGTAAACGGCAACATGCCAGATACGCAGTATTTT.

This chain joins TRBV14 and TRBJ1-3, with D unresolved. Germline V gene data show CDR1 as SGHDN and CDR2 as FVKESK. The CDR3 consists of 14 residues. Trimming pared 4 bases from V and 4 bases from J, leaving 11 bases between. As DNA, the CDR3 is TGTGCCAGCAGCCCACGGACGGGGGGAAACACCATATATTTT. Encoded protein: CASSPRTGGNTIYF.

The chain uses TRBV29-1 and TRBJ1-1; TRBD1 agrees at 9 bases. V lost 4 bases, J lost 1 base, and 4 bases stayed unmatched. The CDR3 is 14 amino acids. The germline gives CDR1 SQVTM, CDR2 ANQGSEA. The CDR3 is CSVGAQGANTEAFF. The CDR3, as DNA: TGCAGCGTTGGGGCACAGGGGGCGAACACTGAAGCTTTCTTT.

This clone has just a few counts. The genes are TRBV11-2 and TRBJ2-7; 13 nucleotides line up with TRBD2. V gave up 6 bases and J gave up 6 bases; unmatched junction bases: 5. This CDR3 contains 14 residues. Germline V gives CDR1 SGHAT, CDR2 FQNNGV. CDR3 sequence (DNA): TGTGCCAGCAGTTCACTAGCGGGGGGGCCCGAGCAGTACTTC. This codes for CASSSLAGGPEQYF.

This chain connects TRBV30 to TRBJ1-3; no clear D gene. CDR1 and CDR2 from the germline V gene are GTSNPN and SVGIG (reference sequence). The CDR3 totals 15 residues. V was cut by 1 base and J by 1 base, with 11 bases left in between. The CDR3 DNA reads TGTGCCTGGAGTGGCCTTGGGTTATCTGGAAACACCATATATTTT. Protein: CAWSGLGLSGNTIYF.

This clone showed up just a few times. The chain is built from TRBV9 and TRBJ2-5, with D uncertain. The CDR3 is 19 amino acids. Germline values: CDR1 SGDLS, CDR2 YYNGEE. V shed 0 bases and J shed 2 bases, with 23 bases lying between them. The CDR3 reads CASSVGTAGLLSVQETQYF. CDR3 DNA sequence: TGTGCCAGCAGCGTAGGGACCGCCGGGCTCCTCTCCGTACAAGAGACCCAGTACTTC.

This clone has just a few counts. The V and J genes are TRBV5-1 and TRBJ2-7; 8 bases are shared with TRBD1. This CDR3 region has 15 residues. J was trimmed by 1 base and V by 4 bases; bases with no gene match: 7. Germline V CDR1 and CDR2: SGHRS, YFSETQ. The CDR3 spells CASSLEDRASYEQYF. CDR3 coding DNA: TGCGCCAGCAGCCTGGAGGACAGGGCATCCTACGAGCAGTACTTC.

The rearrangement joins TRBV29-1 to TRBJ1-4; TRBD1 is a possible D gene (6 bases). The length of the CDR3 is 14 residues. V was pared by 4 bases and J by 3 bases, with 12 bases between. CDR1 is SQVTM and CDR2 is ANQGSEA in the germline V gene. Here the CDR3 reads CSVGHRVANEKLFF. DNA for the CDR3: TGCAGCGTTGGCCACAGGGTGGCTAATGAAAAACTGTTTTTT.

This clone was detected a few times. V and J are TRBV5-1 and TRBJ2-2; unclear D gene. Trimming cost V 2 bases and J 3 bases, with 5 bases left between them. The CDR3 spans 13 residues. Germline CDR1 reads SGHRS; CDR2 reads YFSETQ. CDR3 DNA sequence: TGCGCCAGCAGCTTAGGGTACACCGGGGAGCTGTTTTTT. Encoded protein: CASSLGYTGELFF.

This CDR3 is CASSLAGDGSYEQYF. As DNA, the CDR3 is TGTGCCAGCAGCTTAGCAGGGGACGGGTCCTACGAGCAGTACTTC. The V gene is TRBV7-9, the J gene TRBJ2-7, with D perhaps TRBD1 or TRBD2 (5 bases each). V was pared by 0 bases and J by 1 base, with 10 bases between. This CDR3 is 15 amino acids long. The germline V gene has CDR1 SEHNR and CDR2 FQNEAQ (reference sequence).

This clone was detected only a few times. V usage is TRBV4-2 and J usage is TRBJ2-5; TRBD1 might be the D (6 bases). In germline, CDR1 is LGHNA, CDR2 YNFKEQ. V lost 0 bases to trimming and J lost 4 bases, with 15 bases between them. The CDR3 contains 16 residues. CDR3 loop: CASSQDGGQGRETQYF. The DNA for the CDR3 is TGTGCCAGCAGCCAAGACGGAGGTCAGGGGCGAGAGACCCAGTACTTC.

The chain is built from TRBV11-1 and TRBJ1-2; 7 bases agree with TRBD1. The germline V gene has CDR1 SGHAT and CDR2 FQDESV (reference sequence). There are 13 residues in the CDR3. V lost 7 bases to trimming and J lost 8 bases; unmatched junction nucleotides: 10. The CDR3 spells CASTGGQAAGYTF. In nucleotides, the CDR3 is TGTGCCAGCACCGGAGGACAGGCGGCCGGCTACACCTTC.

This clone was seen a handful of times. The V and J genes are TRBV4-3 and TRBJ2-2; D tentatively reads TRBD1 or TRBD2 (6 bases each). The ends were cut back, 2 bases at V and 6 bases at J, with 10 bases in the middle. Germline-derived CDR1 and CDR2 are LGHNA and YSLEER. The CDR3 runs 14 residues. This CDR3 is CASSQLRGAGELFF. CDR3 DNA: TGCGCCAGCAGCCAACTGAGGGGGGCCGGGGAGCTGTTTTTT.

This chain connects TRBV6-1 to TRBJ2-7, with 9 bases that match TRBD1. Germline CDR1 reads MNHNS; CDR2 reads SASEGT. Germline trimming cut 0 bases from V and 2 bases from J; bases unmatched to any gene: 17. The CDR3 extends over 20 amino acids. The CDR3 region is CASSEAHTGTGSRKTYEQYF. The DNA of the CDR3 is TGTGCCAGCAGTGAAGCCCACACCGGGACAGGGTCCCGCAAAACCTACGAGCAGTACTTC.

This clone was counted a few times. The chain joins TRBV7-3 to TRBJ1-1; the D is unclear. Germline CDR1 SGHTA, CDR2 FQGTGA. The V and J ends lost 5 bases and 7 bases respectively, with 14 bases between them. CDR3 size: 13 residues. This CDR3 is CASSGGRGVEAFF. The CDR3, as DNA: TGTGCCAGCAGCGGCGGGAGAGGAGTTGAAGCTTTCTTT.

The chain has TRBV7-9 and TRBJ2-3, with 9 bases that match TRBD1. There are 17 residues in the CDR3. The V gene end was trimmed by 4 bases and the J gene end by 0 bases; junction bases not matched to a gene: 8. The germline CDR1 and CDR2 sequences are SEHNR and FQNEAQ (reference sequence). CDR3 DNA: TGTGCCAGCAGCTCCCGACAGGGGGGGAGTAGCACAGATACGCAGTATTTT. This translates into CASSSRQGGSSTDTQYF.

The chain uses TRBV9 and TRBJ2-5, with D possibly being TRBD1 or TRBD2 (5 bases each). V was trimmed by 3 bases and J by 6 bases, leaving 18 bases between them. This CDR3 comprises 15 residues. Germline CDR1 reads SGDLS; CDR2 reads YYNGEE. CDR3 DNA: TGTGCCAGCAGCGCCGAGGGACCATACGCCCAGACCCAGTACTTC. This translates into CASSAEGPYAQTQYF.